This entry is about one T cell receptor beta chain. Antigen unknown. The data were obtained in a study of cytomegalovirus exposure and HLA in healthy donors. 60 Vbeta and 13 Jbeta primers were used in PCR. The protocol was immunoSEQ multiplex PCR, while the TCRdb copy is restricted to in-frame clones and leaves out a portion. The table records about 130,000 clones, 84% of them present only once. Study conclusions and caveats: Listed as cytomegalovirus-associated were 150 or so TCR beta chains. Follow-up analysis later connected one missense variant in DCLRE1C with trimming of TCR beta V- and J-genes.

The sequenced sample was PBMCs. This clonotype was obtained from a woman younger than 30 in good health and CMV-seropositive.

CDR3 DNA sequence: TGTGCCAGTAGTGTCAGGAGGGTGGACTATGGCTACACCTTC. Residues: CASSVRRVDYGYTF. V and J are TRBV19 and TRBJ1-2; no reliable D call. The length of the CDR3 is 14 residues. Germline V gives CDR1 LNHDA, CDR2 SQIVND (reference sequence). The germline V and J ends were trimmed by 5 bases and 3 bases, with 13 bases remaining between them.